The 30 T cell receptor beta chains in this list originate from one sample, sequenced in a study of CD8+CD57+ T cells in acquired aplastic anemia. TCR beta VDJ and CDR3 profiling used genomic DNA as template. TCRdb re-called the reads with MiXCR, one entry per CDR3 protein. Here the sample spans some 160,000 distinct CDR3 sequences, about 50% being singletons. Patients chosen for sequencing had shown CD8+CD57+ cell expansion by flow cytometry. The sample consisted of sorted CD4+, CD8+, or CD8+CD57+ T cells (not recorded which) from PBMCs. The receptors were gathered from a human donor with aplastic anemia.

This clonotype was detected a few times. CDR3 protein: CASSYSGTGLNTEAFF. The CDR3 DNA follows: TGTGCCAGCAGTTACTCCGGGACAGGGTTGAACACTGAAGCTTTCTTT. V usage is TRBV6-5 and J usage is TRBJ1-1; 9 bases align to TRBD1. V gave up 0 bases and J gave up 0 bases; unmatched junction bases: 2. From germline, CDR1 is MNHEY and CDR2 SVGAGI. The CDR3 is 16 residues long.

The rearrangement links TRBV25-1 to TRBJ2-7, with D perhaps assigned TRBD1 or TRBD2 (6 bases each). The germline V and J ends were trimmed by 4 bases and 0 bases, with 10 bases remaining between them. Germline CDR1 reads MGHDK; CDR2 reads SYGVNS. CDR3 length: 14 residues. In DNA form, the CDR3 reads TGTGCCAGCAGTGTGACGGGGGCCTCCTACGAGCAGTACTTC. Translation gives CASSVTGASYEQYF.

This clonotype has ten or more counts. The chain joins TRBV20-1 to TRBJ2-5, with D tentatively TRBD1 (5 bases). From germline, CDR1 is DFQATT and CDR2 SNEGSKA (reference sequence). Trimming took off 0 bases at V and 1 base at J, with 18 bases between the two ends. CDR3 length equals 17 residues. CDR3 sequence (DNA): TGCAGTGCTAGAGATCCAGGGTTCGGGCTAGGCCAAGAGACCCAGTACTTC. Residues: CSARDPGFGLGQETQYF.

The chain links TRBV2 to TRBJ2-3, with 14 bases fitting TRBD2. The CDR3 loop spans 15 amino acids. J was trimmed by 5 bases and V by 6 bases; bases with no gene match: 4. The germline gives CDR1 SNHLY, CDR2 FYNNEI. The CDR3 protein is CASSGGLAGGDTQYF. The CDR3 DNA reads as TGTGCCAGCAGCGGCGGACTAGCGGGGGGAGATACGCAGTATTTT. Filled out from reference TRBV2 and TRBJ2-3, the complete variable domain reads EPEVTQTPSHQVTQMGQEVILRCVPISNHLYFYWYRQILGQKVEFLVSFYNNEISEKSEIFDDQFSVERPDGSNFTLKIRSTKLEDSAMYFCASSGGLAGGDTQYFGPGTRLTVL.

This clonotype was observed many times. This chain joins TRBV7-3 and TRBJ2-5, with D possibly TRBD1 on 6 matching bases. The CDR3 contains 14 residues. The germline CDR1 and CDR2 sequences are SGHTA and FQGTGA. Trimming shortened V by 5 bases and J by 1 base, and 11 bases separated the two germline ends. CDR3 coding DNA: TGTGCCAGCAGCGATACAGGGACCCAAGAGACCCAGTACTTC. Its translation: CASSDTGTQETQYF.

A word on this clonotype: One base away lies a much larger clone, so this may be a sequencing read error. The rearrangement uses TRBV30 and TRBJ2-1, with D hard to call. V was clipped by 0 bases and J by 10 bases, with 13 bases between them. The CDR3 covers 13 residues. The V gene's germline CDR1 is GTSNPN and CDR2 SVGIG (reference sequence). This chain's CDR3 is CAWSVWASGEQFF. CDR3 DNA sequence: TGTGCCTGGAGTGTATGGGCGTCTGGGGAGCAGTTCTTC.

This clonotype was seen only once. The chain is built from TRBV20-1 and TRBJ2-5; 14 bases are a match to TRBD2. Unmatched junction bases numbered 0, after V lost 1 base and J lost 5 bases. The CDR3 sequence is 14 residues long. Germline V gene sequence: CDR1 DFQATT, CDR2 SNEGSKA (reference sequence). CDR3: CSARGTSGRETQYF. CDR3 DNA sequence: TGCAGTGCTAGAGGGACTAGCGGGAGGGAGACCCAGTACTTC.

This clonotype was counted once. The V call is TRBV7-6, the J call TRBJ1-1; the D is unclear. There are 15 residues in the CDR3. Germline lookup yields CDR1 SGHVS and CDR2 FNYEAQ. V was pared by 0 bases and J by 0 bases, with 8 bases between. The CDR3 DNA reads as TGTGCCAGCAGCTTAGCTTCCAGCATGAACACTGAAGCTTTCTTT. Protein sequence: CASSLASSMNTEAFF.

This clonotype was picked up many times. V and J are TRBV9 and TRBJ1-3; D possibly corresponds to TRBD1 (5 bases). Germline CDR1 and CDR2: SGDLS and YYNGEE. V lost 0 bases, J lost 1 base, and 8 bases lay in between. This CDR3 is built from 15 residues. CDR3 nucleotides: TGTGCCAGCAGCGTAGGCCAGGGATCTGGAAACACCATATATTTT. Translated: CASSVGQGSGNTIYF.

The chain uses TRBV20-1 and TRBJ2-5; 7 bases agree with TRBD1. The CDR3 has 14 residues. In germline, CDR1 is DFQATT, CDR2 SNEGSKA (reference sequence). After removal of 0 bases from V and 3 bases from J, the junction contained 4 bases not matched to a gene. CDR3 DNA sequence: TGCAGTGCTAGAGAGGCCAGGGGGAAAGAGACCCAGTACTTC. It translates to CSAREARGKETQYF.

As regards this clonotype: With a much larger clone just one base away, this may be a read error. This chain connects TRBV13 to TRBJ2-7; 7 bases map to TRBD1. CDR3 length: 13 residues. Germline V gives CDR1 PRHDT, CDR2 FYEKMQ (reference sequence). The CDR3 DNA sequence: TGTGCCGGCAGCCCTACAGGGGTGGACGAGCAGTACTTC. Translating gives CAGSPTGVDEQYF. Full variable domain (rest looked up from reference TRBV13 and TRBJ2-7): AAGVIQSPRHLIKEKRETATLKCYPIPRHDTVYWYQQGPGQDPQFLISFYEKMQSDKGSIPDRFSAQQFSDYHSELNMSSLELGDSALYFCAGSPTGVDEQYFGPGTRLTVT.

The chain joins TRBV20-1 to TRBJ2-5, with 7 bases that match TRBD1. With 6 bases clipped from V and 5 bases from J, the junction kept 9 bases outside the gene matches. The CDR3 spans 13 residues. Germline CDR1 DFQATT, CDR2 SNEGSKA (reference sequence). The CDR3: CSALQGFSETQYF. CDR3 sequence (DNA): TGCAGTGCCCTACAGGGGTTTAGCGAGACCCAGTACTTC.

Comment on this clonotype: Germline and junction disagree at one end, which may indicate a read error. The chain carries TRBV29-1 and TRBJ2-7; the D gene is possibly TRBD2 (6 bases). The V gene's germline CDR1 is SQVTM and CDR2 ANQGSEA. The CDR3 has 14 amino acids. CDR3 residues: CSVAFNSGAYEQCF. The DNA of the CDR3 is TGCAGCGTTGCCTTCAATAGCGGAGCCTACGAGCAGTGCTTC.

This clonotype has ten or more counts. This chain uses TRBV11-2 with TRBJ2-7; perhaps D is TRBD1 or TRBD2 (7 bases each). Germline CDR1 and CDR2: SGHAT and FQNNGV. V lost 1 base and J lost 3, with 13 bases in between. This CDR3 region has 15 residues. The chain's CDR3 is CASSLGTRGLYEQYF. As DNA, the CDR3 is TGTGCCAGCAGCTTAGGGACTAGGGGGCTCTACGAGCAGTACTTC.

This clonotype was recorded at least ten times. The gene calls are TRBV9 and TRBJ2-1; 13 bases match TRBD2. The CDR3 totals 15 residues. Looked up from germline, CDR1 is SGDLS and CDR2 is YYNGEE. The junction had 7 bases not matched to a gene; V was cut back by 5 bases and J by 8 bases. CDR3 loop: CASSGGLAGDYEQFF. The CDR3, as DNA: TGTGCCAGCAGTGGAGGACTAGCGGGAGATTATGAGCAGTTCTTC. The variable domain in full, with the rest retrieved from reference TRBV9 and TRBJ2-1, is DSGVTQTPKHLITATGQRVTLRCSPRSGDLSVYWYQQSLDQGLQFLIQYYNGEERAKGNILERFSAQQFPDLHSELNLSSLELGDSALYFCASSGGLAGDYEQFFGPGTRLTVL.

Comments on this clonotype: No conserved phenylalanine or tryptophan ends this CDR3, so it is likely a read error. V is TRBV19 and J is TRBJ2-1, with 9 nucleotides matching TRBD2. The CDR3 covers 13 residues. In germline, CDR1 is LNHDA, CDR2 SQIVND (reference sequence). V dropped 5 bases and J dropped 10; count of bases not matched to a gene: 6. As DNA, the CDR3 is TGTGCCAGTAGTGCCGGGACTAGCAGGGAGCAGTTCCTC. Protein product: CASSAGTSREQFL.

This clonotype was seen ten or more times. This chain links TRBV7-2 with TRBJ2-7; D not resolved. The CDR3 covers 12 residues. The ends were cut back, 11 bases at V and 2 bases at J, with 13 bases in the middle. Germline CDR1 and CDR2: SGHTA and FQGNSA. CDR3 residues: CACLGPTYEQYF. The CDR3 DNA is TGTGCCTGTTTAGGTCCAACCTACGAGCAGTACTTC.

This clonotype has ten or more counts. The rearrangement joins TRBV7-9 to TRBJ2-7; D is uncertain. V lost 5 bases to trimming and J lost 6 bases, with 11 bases between them. The CDR3 extends over 12 amino acids. Germline loops: CDR1 SEHNR, CDR2 FQNEAQ (reference sequence). CDR3 nucleotides: TGTGCCAGCAGCCTAAGAGGTAGCGAGCAGTACTTC. Translated, it gives CASSLRGSEQYF. Looking up the rest from reference TRBV7-9 and TRBJ2-7 gives the full variable domain: DTGVSQNPRHKITKRGQNVTFRCDPISEHNRLYWYRQTLGQGPEFLTYFQNEAQLEKSRLLSDRFSAERPKGSFSTLEIQRTEQGDSAMYLCASSLRGSEQYFGPGTRLTVT.

In this sample, this clonotype turned up many times. The rearrangement uses TRBV5-6 and TRBJ2-3; 8 positions match TRBD2. The V segment lost 3 bases and the J segment 5 bases; nucleotides outside the gene matches: 2. The CDR3 is made up of 13 amino acids. Germline V lookup: CDR1 SGHDT, CDR2 YYEEEE. CDR3 sequence reads: CASSSGGGDTQYF. In nucleotides, the CDR3 is TGTGCCAGCAGCTCGGGGGGGGGAGATACGCAGTATTTT.

V gene TRBV10-3 combines with J gene TRBJ2-7; D unclear. There are 12 residues in the CDR3. V was clipped by 4 bases and J by 3 bases, with 7 bases between them. Germline CDR1 is ENHRY and CDR2 is SYGVKD. The CDR3 sequence: CAISAGSYEQYF. The CDR3, as DNA: TGTGCCATCAGTGCTGGTAGCTACGAGCAGTACTTC.

V usage is TRBV7-3 and J usage is TRBJ1-6; perhaps TRBD1 as D (5 bases). Germline V lookup: CDR1 SGHTA, CDR2 FQGTGA. The CDR3 contains 16 residues. V gave up 1 base and J gave up 9 bases, with 16 bases separating them. This chain's CDR3 is CASSLREAGSGSPLHF. CDR3 sequence (DNA): TGTGCCAGCAGCTTAAGAGAAGCAGGGTCGGGTTCACCCCTCCACTTT.

The chain couples TRBV10-3 to TRBJ1-2; 8 bases align to TRBD1. Germline CDR1 ENHRY, CDR2 SYGVKD. With V trimmed by 6 bases and J by 7 bases, 10 bases remained unmatched. CDR3 size: 14 residues. CDR3 DNA sequence: TGTGCCATCAGGACGCAGGGGGCAATCGGTGGCTACACCTTC. It specifies CAIRTQGAIGGYTF.

Turning to this clonotype: Mismatch with germline at one junction end may stem from a read error. The rearrangement links TRBV4-3 to TRBJ2-3; D possibly corresponds to TRBD2 (6 bases). Germline CDR1 reads LGHNA; CDR2 reads YSLEER. This CDR3 comprises 17 residues. This chain's CDR3 is CARSQDWGGASTDTQYF. Written as DNA, the CDR3 is TGCGCCCGCAGCCAAGATTGGGGCGGGGCTAGCACAGATACGCAGTATTTT.

V is TRBV20-1 and J is TRBJ2-3; 7 nucleotides match TRBD1. Germline V gives CDR1 DFQATT, CDR2 SNEGSKA (reference sequence). V trimming: 1 base; J trimming: 5 bases; junction bases outside the gene matches: 9. The CDR3 has 15 residues. DNA of the CDR3: TGCAGTGCTAGAGGCACAGGGGTAAGCCGAGATACGCAGTATTTT. This encodes CSARGTGVSRDTQYF.

This rearrangement joins TRBV10-3 to TRBJ2-7; perhaps D is TRBD1 or TRBD2 (5 bases each). V was pared by 6 bases and J by 0 bases, with 9 bases between. The CDR3 consists of 13 residues. Germline assignment: CDR1 ENHRY and CDR2 SYGVKD. The CDR3 region is CAISRDASYEQYF. The CDR3 DNA reads as TGTGCCATCAGCCGGGACGCCTCCTACGAGCAGTACTTC.

The chain links TRBV20-1 to TRBJ2-7; maybe TRBD1 (5 bases). V lost 2 bases to trimming and J lost 1 base, with 9 bases between them. CDR1 DFQATT and CDR2 SNEGSKA come from the germline V gene (reference sequence). This CDR3 has 13 residues. The CDR3 is CSARPDSSYEQYF. CDR3 bases: TGCAGTGCTAGACCCGACAGTTCCTACGAGCAGTACTTC.

This chain uses TRBV7-2 with TRBJ1-6; tentatively, D is TRBD1 (5 bases). From germline, CDR1 is SGHTA and CDR2 FQGNSA. The CDR3 covers 15 residues. V dropped 5 bases and J dropped 3 bases, with 11 bases sitting between them. This CDR3 is CASSGRQFYNSPLHF. The CDR3 DNA is TGTGCCAGCAGCGGCCGACAGTTCTATAATTCACCCCTCCACTTT. Full variable domain (rest looked up from reference TRBV7-2 and TRBJ1-6): GAGVSQSPSNKVTEKGKDVELRCDPISGHTALYWYRQSLGQGLEFLIYFQGNSAPDKSGLPSDRFSAERTGGSVSTLTIQRTQQEDSAVYLCASSGRQFYNSPLHFGNGTRLTVT.

CDR3 amino acids: CASSLILAGEYEQYF. In DNA form, the CDR3 reads TGCGCCAGCAGCTTGATCCTAGCGGGGGAATACGAGCAGTACTTC. V is TRBV5-1 and J is TRBJ2-7; 10 bases agree with TRBD2. The ends lost 1 base at V and 4 bases at J; junction bases unmatched: 5. The CDR3 consists of 15 residues. Germline CDR1 is SGHRS and CDR2 is YFSETQ.

The rearrangement links TRBV19 to TRBJ2-1; D is unresolved. V was cut by 6 bases and J by 0 bases, with 12 bases left in between. Per germline, CDR1 LNHDA and CDR2 SQIVND (reference sequence). CDR3 size: 15 residues. CDR3 loop: CASSQGRSSYNEQFF. The DNA of the CDR3 is TGTGCCAGTAGCCAAGGACGGAGCTCCTACAATGAGCAGTTCTTC.

This chain connects TRBV25-1 to TRBJ2-7; D unclear. The length of the CDR3 is 12 residues. V was clipped by 5 bases and J by 1 base, with 6 bases between them. Germline CDR1 MGHDK, CDR2 SYGVNS. In DNA, the CDR3 is TGTGCCAGCAGTAAGGGATCCTACGAGCAGTACTTC. Protein product: CASSKGSYEQYF.